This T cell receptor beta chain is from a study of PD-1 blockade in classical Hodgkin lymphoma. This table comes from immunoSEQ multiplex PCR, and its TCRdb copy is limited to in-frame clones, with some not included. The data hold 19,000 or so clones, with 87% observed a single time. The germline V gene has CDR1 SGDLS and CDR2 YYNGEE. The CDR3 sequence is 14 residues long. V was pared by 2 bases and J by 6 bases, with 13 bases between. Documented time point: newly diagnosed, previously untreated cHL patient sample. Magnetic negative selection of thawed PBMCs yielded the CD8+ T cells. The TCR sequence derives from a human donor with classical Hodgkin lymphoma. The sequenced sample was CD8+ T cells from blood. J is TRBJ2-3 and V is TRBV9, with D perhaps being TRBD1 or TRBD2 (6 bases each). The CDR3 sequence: CASSVWGAGDTQYF. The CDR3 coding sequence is TGTGCCAGCAGCGTCTGGGGGGCGGGGGATACGCAGTATTTT.